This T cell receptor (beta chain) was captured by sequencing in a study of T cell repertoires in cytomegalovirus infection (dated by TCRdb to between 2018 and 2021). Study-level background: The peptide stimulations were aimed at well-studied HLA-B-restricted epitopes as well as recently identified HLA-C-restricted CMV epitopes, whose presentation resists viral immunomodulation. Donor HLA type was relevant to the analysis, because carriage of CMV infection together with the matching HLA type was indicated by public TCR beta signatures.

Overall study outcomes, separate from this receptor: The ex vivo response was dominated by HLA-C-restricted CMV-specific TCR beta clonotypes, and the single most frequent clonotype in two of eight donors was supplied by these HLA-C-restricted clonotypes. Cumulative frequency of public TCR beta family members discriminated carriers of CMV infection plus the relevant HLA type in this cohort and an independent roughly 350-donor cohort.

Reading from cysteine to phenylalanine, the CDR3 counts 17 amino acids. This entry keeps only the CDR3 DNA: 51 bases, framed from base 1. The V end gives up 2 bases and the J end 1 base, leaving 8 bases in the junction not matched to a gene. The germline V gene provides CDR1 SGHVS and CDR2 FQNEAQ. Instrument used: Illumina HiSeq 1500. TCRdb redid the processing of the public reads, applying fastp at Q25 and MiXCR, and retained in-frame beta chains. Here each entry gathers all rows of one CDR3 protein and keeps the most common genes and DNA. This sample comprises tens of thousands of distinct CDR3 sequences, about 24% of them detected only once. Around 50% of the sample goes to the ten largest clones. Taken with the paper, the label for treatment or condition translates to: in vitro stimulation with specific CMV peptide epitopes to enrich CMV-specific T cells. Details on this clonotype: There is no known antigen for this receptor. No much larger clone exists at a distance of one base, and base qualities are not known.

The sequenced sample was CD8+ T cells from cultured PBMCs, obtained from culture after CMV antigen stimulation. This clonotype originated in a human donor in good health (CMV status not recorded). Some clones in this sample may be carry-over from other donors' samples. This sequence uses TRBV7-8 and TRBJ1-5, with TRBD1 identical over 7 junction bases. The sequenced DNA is TGTGCCAGCAGCTTAAATTGGGGACAGATGAGCAATCAGCCCCAGCATTTT. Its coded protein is CASSLNWGQMSNQPQHF.